This T cell receptor (beta chain) was captured in a study of T cell responses to AZD1222 COVID-19 vaccine. Study outcomes and limitations: Females made up more of the donors, who were largely white British, and clonal diversity may have come out too low. Spike-specific TCR breadth and depth grew following two AZD1222 doses.

Germline V CDR1 and CDR2: SEHNR, FQNEAQ (reference sequence). CDR3 length: 15 amino acids. Trimming cost V 6 bases and J 7 bases; bases outside gene matches: 10. Repertoires were generated with immunoSEQ multiplex PCR, while TCRdb's copy carries only in-frame clones and drops some. The repertoire includes approximately 180,000 clones, 87% of them detected once, and about 3% sits in the top ten. As concerns this clone: Its antigen is as yet unknown.

The chain joins TRBV7-9 to TRBJ2-1; 9 nucleotides match TRBD1. The receptor's source is an adult in good health. The sample consisted of peripheral blood, taken on day 0 of AZD1222 vaccination. The CDR3 spells CASRTGGRWINEQFF. For the CDR3, the DNA is TGTGCCAGCAGAACAGGGGGCCGGTGGATTAATGAGCAGTTCTTC.